The present T cell receptor (beta chain) was sequenced within a study of blood T cell repertoires in COVID-19. The overall study: From T cells, B-cell-depleted T cells, or PBMCs came the material, which was cDNA or gDNA.

Those who participated ranged in age from about 18 to 95 years and resided in 20 to 25 US areas. Assignments of participants to cohorts depended upon their own reported clinical history. CDR1 and CDR2 from the germline V gene are SGHTS and YDEGEE. The CDR3 has 14 amino acids. Trimming left V 3 bases short and J 6 bases short, with 15 bases between. In the original analysis: Estimation of nucleated cell counts relied on the amplification of reference gene primers. Clones were read by immunoSEQ multiplex PCR, and TCRdb kept only the in-frame ones, dropping some. V and J calls and clone size are copied from that table; D and trimming were computed from the DNA. Of roughly 280,000 clones in the sample, less than 90% were seen once.

Source material: PBMCs or T cells enriched from blood (not recorded which). The chain is built from TRBV5-8 and TRBJ1-2, with D perhaps matching TRBD1 (6 bases). The source of this sequence is a woman aged 45-60 years who had recovered from COVID-19. CDR3 residues: CASSSHQGLDGYTF. CDR3 in DNA: TGTGCCAGCAGCTCCCACCAGGGGCTTGATGGCTACACCTTC.